Listed below are T cell receptor beta chains from one sample, sequenced in a study of cytomegalovirus exposure and HLA in healthy donors. Profiling relied on immunoSEQ multiplex PCR, and the TCRdb table lists in-frame clones only, not all of them. The sample holds roughly 150,000 clones, more than 7.5% seen once. What was sequenced was PBMCs. These receptors all stem from a man aged 50 to 59 in good health and CMV-seronegative. Each CDR3 is given with its conserved first and last residue. A D gene is named only where the DNA matches it firmly. The listing skips clone size in some rows; elsewhere it reads once, few, many or a size class.

j_call v_call d_call clone_size cdr3_nt cdr3_aa
TRBJ2-5 TRBV7-6 TRBD1 NA TGTGCCAGCAGCTTAGGGGGACAGGGGGCCCAGTACTTC CASSLGGQGAQYF
TRBJ2-7 TRBV29-1 NA few TGCAGCGTCGGTAGCTACGAGCAGTACTTC CSVGSYEQYF
TRBJ2-3 TRBV19 TRBD2 NA TGTGCCAGTAGTGGAGTAGCGGGGGGGCTCACAGATACGCAGTATTTT CASSGVAGGLTDTQYF
TRBJ1-5 TRBV30 TRBD1 NA TGTGCCTGGAGTAGATCCACAGGGGAGGTTCAGCCCCAGCATTTT CAWSRSTGEVQPQHF
TRBJ1-1 TRBV27 NA few TGTGCCAGCAGTCACCCCCCGGGACAAGGACGTGAAGCTTTCTTT CASSHPPGQGREAFF
TRBJ2-2 TRBV6-4 NA NA TGTGCCAGCAGTGTGATTGGAGATAGTACCGGGGAGCTGTTTTTT CASSVIGDSTGELFF
TRBJ2-3 TRBV11-2 TRBD2 NA TGTGCCAGCAGCTTAGAAGTAGCGGGCCCCCCTGGCACAGATACGCAGTATTTT CASSLEVAGPPGTDTQYF
TRBJ2-6 TRBV19 TRBD1 NA TGTGCCATGGGACAGGGGGGCGCGTCTGGGGCCAACGTCCTGACTTTC CAMGQGGASGANVLTF
TRBJ2-7 TRBV5-8 TRBD1 NA TGTGCCAGCAGCTCGGCGACAGGGATCTCCTACGAGCAGTACTTC CASSSATGISYEQYF
TRBJ1-1 TRBV6-6 NA few TGTGCCAGCAGCCATCGGAACAGGGACGCTGAAGCTTTCTTT CASSHRNRDAEAFF
TRBJ2-5 TRBV30 NA few TGTGCCTGGAGTAGACTCCGGGGGCAAGAGACCCAGTACTTC CAWSRLRGQETQYF
TRBJ1-2 TRBV18 TRBD1 few TGTGCCAGCTCACCAGGGACAGGGGGTGACTATGGCTACACCTTC CASSPGTGGDYGYTF
TRBJ1-2 TRBV19 TRBD1 NA TGTGCCAGTAGTAAACAGGGGTCTGACTATGGCTACACCTTC CASSKQGSDYGYTF
TRBJ2-1 TRBV10-2 TRBD2 NA TGCGCCAGCGGGCTAGCGGGAGTTGCTGAGCAGTTCTTC CASGLAGVAEQFF
TRBJ2-1 TRBV7-2 TRBD2 few TGTGCCAGCAGCTTAATGGGACTAGCGGGGGAGCAGTTCTTC CASSLMGLAGEQFF
TRBJ1-2 TRBV7-9 NA few TGTGCCAGCAGCTTAGCGGCCGGGACAAACTATGGCTACACCTTC CASSLAAGTNYGYTF
TRBJ2-7 TRBV7-9 NA few TGTGCCAGCAGCTTAGCCGCGGGGAACGCCTACGAGCAGTACTTC CASSLAAGNAYEQYF
TRBJ2-1 TRBV11-2 TRBD1 few TGTGCCAGCAGCGCCAGACAGGGGATCAATGAGCAGTTCTTC CASSARQGINEQFF
TRBJ1-1 TRBV7-9 NA few TGTGCCAGCAGCTGGTCAGGGGCCGGCGTCTGGGATGCTTTCTTT CASSWSGAGVWDAFF
TRBJ2-1 TRBV7-9 TRBD2 few TGTGCCAGCAGAATTGGGACTAGCGGGAGTAATGAGCAGTTCTTC CASRIGTSGSNEQFF
TRBJ2-7 TRBV28 TRBD1 NA TGTGCCAGCAGCCTCCTTCGGACAGGAGACTACGTGATACACTTC CASSLLRTGDYVIHF
TRBJ2-6 TRBV28 NA NA TGTGCCAGCAGGCTGACAGGCTCTGGGGCCAACGTCCTGACTTTC CASRLTGSGANVLTF
TRBJ2-7 TRBV30 TRBD2 few TGTGCCTGGACTAGCGGGAGCCAATACGAGCAGTACTTC CAWTSGSQYEQYF
TRBJ2-6 TRBV9 NA NA TGTGCCAGCAGCGGGCCAGGGGTAACCGGGGCCAACGTCCTGACTTTC CASSGPGVTGANVLTF
TRBJ1-6 TRBV6-1 NA few TGTGCCAGCAGTGCCCTTTTCGGGACCGGGGGTTCACCCCTCCACTTT CASSALFGTGGSPLHF
TRBJ1-1 TRBV30 NA NA TGTGCCTGGAGATACAACGGACACCCAAACACTGAAGCTTTCTTT CAWRYNGHPNTEAFF
TRBJ1-1 TRBV18 NA NA TGTGCCAGCTCAGTCGGGGGGGCAGCGATGAACACTGAAGCTTTCTTT CASSVGGAAMNTEAFF
TRBJ2-7 TRBV2 TRBD2 few TGTGCCAGCATTAAAGGTAGCGGGGGAAGCTCCTACGAGCAGTACTTC CASIKGSGGSSYEQYF
TRBJ1-6 TRBV30 TRBD1 few TGTGCCAGGGGGCAGGCGGGTTCACCCCTCCACTTT CARGQAGSPLHF
TRBJ1-1 TRBV29-1 TRBD1 NA TGCAGCGTTGAAGAAACAGGGGGCATCTGGACGAACACTGAAGCTTTCTTT CSVEETGGIWTNTEAFF
TRBJ1-1 TRBV6-1 NA medium-sized TGTGCCAGCAGTGGGGGCGGGGGTGGCACTGAAGCTTTCTTT CASSGGGGGTEAFF
TRBJ2-3 TRBV7-3 TRBD2 few TGTGCCAGCAGCTTAACTGTTAGCGGGAGGGGCACAGATACGCAGTATTTT CASSLTVSGRGTDTQYF
TRBJ2-7 TRBV30 TRBD2 NA TGTGCCTGGACGCCAACTAGCGGAGGGGGCGAGCAGTACTTC CAWTPTSGGGEQYF
TRBJ2-2 TRBV5-5 NA NA TGTGCCAGCTCAGCGCTCGCTTACACCGGGGAGCTGTTTTTT CASSALAYTGELFF
TRBJ2-1 TRBV5-1 TRBD1 NA TGCGCCAGCAGCTTGGTCGGGACAGTTTACAATGAGCAGTTCTTC CASSLVGTVYNEQFF
TRBJ1-1 TRBV5-1 NA NA TGCGCCAGCAGCTTGGATCCGTTGAACACTGAAGCTTTCTTT CASSLDPLNTEAFF
TRBJ2-1 TRBV30 NA NA TGTGCCTGGAGGGATCAGGGGTTGGGCAATGAGCAGTTCTTC CAWRDQGLGNEQFF
TRBJ1-1 TRBV7-9 NA NA TGTGCCAGCAGCCCACGGGCGGGGGACAACACTGAAGCTTTCTTT CASSPRAGDNTEAFF
TRBJ1-2 TRBV7-6 TRBD1 NA TGTGCCAGCAGCTTAGCGTCAGGGGGGTTAGGAGGCTACACCTTC CASSLASGGLGGYTF